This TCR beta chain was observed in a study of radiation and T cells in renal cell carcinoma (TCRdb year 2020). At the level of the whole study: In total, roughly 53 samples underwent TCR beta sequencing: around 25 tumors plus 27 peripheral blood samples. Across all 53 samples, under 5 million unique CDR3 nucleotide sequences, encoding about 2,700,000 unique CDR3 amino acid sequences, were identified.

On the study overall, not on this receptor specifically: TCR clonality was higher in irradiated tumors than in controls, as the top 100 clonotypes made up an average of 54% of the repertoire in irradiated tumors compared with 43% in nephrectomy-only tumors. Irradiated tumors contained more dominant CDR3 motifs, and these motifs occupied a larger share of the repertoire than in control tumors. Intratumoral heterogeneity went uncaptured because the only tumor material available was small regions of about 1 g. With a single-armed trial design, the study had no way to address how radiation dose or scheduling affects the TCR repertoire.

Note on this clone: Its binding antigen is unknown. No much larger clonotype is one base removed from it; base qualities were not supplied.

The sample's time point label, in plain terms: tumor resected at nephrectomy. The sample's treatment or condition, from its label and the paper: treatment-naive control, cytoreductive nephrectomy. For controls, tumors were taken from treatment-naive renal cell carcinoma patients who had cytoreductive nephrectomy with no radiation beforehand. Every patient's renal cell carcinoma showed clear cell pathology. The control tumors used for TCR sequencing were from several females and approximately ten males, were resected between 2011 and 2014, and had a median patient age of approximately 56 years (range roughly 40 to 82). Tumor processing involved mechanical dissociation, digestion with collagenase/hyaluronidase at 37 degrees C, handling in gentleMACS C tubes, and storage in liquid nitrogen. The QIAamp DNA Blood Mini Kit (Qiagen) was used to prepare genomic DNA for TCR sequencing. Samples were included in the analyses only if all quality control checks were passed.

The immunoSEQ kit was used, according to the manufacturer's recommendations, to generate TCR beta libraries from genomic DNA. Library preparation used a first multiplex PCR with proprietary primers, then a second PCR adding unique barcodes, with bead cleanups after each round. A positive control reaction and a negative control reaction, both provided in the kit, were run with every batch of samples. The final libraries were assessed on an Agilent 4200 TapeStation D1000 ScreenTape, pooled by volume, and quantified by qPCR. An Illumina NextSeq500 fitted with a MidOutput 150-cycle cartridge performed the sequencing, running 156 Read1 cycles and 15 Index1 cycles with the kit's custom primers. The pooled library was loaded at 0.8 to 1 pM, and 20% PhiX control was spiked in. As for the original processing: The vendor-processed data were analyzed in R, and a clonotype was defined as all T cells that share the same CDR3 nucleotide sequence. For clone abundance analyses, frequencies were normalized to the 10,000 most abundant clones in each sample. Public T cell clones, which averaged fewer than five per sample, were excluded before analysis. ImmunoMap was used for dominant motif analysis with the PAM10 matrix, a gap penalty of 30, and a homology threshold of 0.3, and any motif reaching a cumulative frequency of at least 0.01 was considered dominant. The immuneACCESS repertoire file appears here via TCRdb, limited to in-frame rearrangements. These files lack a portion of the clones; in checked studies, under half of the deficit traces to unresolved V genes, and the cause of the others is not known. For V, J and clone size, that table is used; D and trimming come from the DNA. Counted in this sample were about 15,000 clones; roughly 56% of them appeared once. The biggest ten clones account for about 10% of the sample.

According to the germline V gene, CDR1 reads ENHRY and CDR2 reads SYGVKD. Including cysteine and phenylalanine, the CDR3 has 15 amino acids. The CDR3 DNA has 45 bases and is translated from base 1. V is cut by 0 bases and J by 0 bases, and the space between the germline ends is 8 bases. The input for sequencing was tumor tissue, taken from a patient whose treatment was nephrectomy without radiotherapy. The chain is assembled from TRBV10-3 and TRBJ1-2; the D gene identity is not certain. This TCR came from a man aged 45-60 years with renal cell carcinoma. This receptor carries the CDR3 CAISESTESNYGYTF. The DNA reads TGTGCCATCAGTGAGTCTACAGAGTCTAACTATGGCTACACCTTC.